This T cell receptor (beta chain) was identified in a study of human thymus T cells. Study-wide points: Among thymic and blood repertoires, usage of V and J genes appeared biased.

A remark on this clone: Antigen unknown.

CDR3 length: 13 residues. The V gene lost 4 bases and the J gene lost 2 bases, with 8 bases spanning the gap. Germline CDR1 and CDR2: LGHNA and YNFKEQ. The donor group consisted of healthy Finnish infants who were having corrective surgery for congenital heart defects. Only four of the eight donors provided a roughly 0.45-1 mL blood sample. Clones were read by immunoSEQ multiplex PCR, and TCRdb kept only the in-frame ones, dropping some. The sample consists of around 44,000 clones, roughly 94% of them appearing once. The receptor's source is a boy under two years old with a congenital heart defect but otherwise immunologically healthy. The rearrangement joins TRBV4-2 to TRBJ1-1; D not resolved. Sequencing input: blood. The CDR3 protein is CASSLGLNTEAFF. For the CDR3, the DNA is TGTGCCAGCAGCCTAGGACTAAACACTGAAGCTTTCTTT.